This TCR beta chain is from a study of OX40 agonist ivuxolimab in advanced cancers. Study details: Intravenous ivuxolimab was administered to patients every 2 weeks at 0.01 to 10 mg/kg. Of the participants, 40% had some prior anti-PD-1, anti-PD-L1 or anti-CTLA-4 therapy, which was allowed. General study points: Expanded clones belonging to CD8+ T cells outnumbered, on average, those of CD4+. The authors did not determine the antigen specificity of the expanded peripheral T cells.

Sequencing used immunoSEQ multiplex PCR; TCRdb keeps in-frame clones, though not all of them. In the table there are roughly 48,000 clones, around 89% of which are singletons. Concerning this clone: Its specificity is unknown.

CDR1 is LGHNA and CDR2 is YNFKEQ in the germline V gene. Deletions cut 5 bases from V and 0 bases from J, with 13 bases between. The CDR3 runs 15 residues. The specimen comprised CD4+ or CD8+ T cells sorted from blood, sampled in a trial of the OX40 agonist ivuxolimab. The chain has TRBV4-2 and TRBJ1-1; no clear D gene. The clonotype originates from an adult with an advanced solid tumor such as melanoma, head and neck, liver or kidney cancer. DNA for the CDR3: TGTGCCAGCAGCGAGTGGCGAAGCATGAACACTGAAGCTTTCTTT. Translated, it gives CASSEWRSMNTEAFF.